What follows are 32 T cell receptor beta chains derived from one specimen sequenced in a study of preoperative IRX-2 immunotherapy in early breast cancer (dated by TCRdb to the late 2010s). Libraries were made using the immunoSEQ multiplex PCR assay. TCRdb obtained this table from immuneACCESS and retained in-frame rearrangements with V and J assigned. These tables miss some clones; where compared with another copy, unresolved V genes account for less than half of the shortfall, and the remainder is unexplained. The sample includes some 25,000 clones, with 80% to 90% observed a single time. The ten largest clones represent roughly 8.9% of the sample. The treatment or condition label, as the study defines it: preoperative locoregional IRX-2 cytokine immunotherapy. Sample: tumor tissue, taken after IRX-2 immunotherapy. Receptor source: a human donor with breast cancer.

The chain links TRBV7-9 to TRBJ2-1; a possible D gene is TRBD2 (6 bases). V was cut by 4 bases and J by 8 bases, with 15 bases left in between. The CDR3 length is 14 residues. The germline V gene has CDR1 SEHNR and CDR2 FQNEAQ (reference sequence). In nucleotides, the CDR3 is TGTGCCAGCAGCTCAGTGATGGGAGGCCATGAGCAGTTCTTC. Translation gives CASSSVMGGHEQFF.

Concerning this clone itself: Other DNA sequences in the same sample also yield this CDR3. V gene TRBV25-1 combines with J gene TRBJ1-4, with 7 bases lining up with TRBD1. Germline V gives CDR1 MGHDK, CDR2 SYGVNS. V lost 6 bases, J lost 10 bases, and 8 bases stayed unmatched. The CDR3 is made up of 13 amino acids. The CDR3 DNA sequence: TGTGCCAGCAGGTCGCAGGGGGAGGTAAAACTGTTTTTT. This translates into CASRSQGEVKLFF.

This clone has just a few counts. The rearrangement joins TRBV19 to TRBJ1-6, with 7 bases aligning to TRBD1. Germline lookup yields CDR1 LNHDA and CDR2 SQIVND (reference sequence). CDR3 size: 14 residues. With 5 bases clipped from V and 9 bases from J, the junction kept 7 bases outside the gene matches. CDR3 sequence (DNA): TGTGCCAGTAGTTCTCGGACAGGCTTTTCACCCCTCCACTTT. Its translation is CASSSRTGFSPLHF.

The V call is TRBV6-5, the J call TRBJ1-2; no definite D call. The germline CDR1 and CDR2 sequences are MNHEY and SVGAGI. CDR3 length: 12 amino acids. The V end lost 6 bases, the J end lost 8 bases, and 13 bases lay between the germline ends. CDR3 region: CASRGNPYGYTF. CDR3 bases: TGTGCCAGCAGGGGTAACCCCTACGGCTACACCTTC.

The V and J genes are TRBV5-1 and TRBJ2-7, with a weak D call TRBD2 (6 bases). The CDR3 runs 14 residues. Per germline, CDR1 SGHRS and CDR2 YFSETQ. V was shortened by 2 bases and J by 0 bases, with 9 bases between the two germline ends. CDR3 residues: CASSFAGGSYEQYF. In DNA form, the CDR3 reads TGCGCCAGCAGCTTTGCCGGGGGCTCCTACGAGCAGTACTTC.

This clone has a handful of counts. V gene TRBV14 combines with J gene TRBJ2-6, with D perhaps matching TRBD1 or TRBD2 (6 bases each). There are 17 residues in the CDR3. V was clipped by 1 base and J by 2 bases, with 12 bases between them. CDR1 is SGHDN, CDR2 FVKESK, per germline. As DNA, the CDR3 is TGTGCCAGCAGCCAAGTCGGGGGCGTGACTGGGGCCAACGTCCTGACTTTC. It is translated as CASSQVGGVTGANVLTF.

The rearrangement joins TRBV5-5 to TRBJ1-2; perhaps TRBD1 as D (6 bases). V was shortened by 0 bases and J by 8 bases, with 11 bases between the two germline ends. There are 13 residues in the CDR3. CDR1 is SGHKS and CDR2 is YYEKEE in the germline V gene (reference sequence). The CDR3 spells CASSLVGAEGYTF. CDR3 DNA sequence: TGTGCCAGCAGCTTGGTGGGGGCGGAAGGCTACACCTTC.

The genes are TRBV6-1 and TRBJ1-1; D remains unclear. There are 13 residues in the CDR3. V lost 3 bases, J lost 11 bases, and 16 bases lay in between. Germline loops: CDR1 MNHNS, CDR2 SASEGT. The CDR3 nucleotides are TGTGCCAGCAGTGATTCCGGGCCCCAAGAGGCTTTCTTT. Residues: CASSDSGPQEAFF.

The chain uses TRBV27 and TRBJ1-5; D not resolved. There are 15 residues in the CDR3. The germline gives CDR1 MNHEY, CDR2 SMNVEV (reference sequence). The germline V and J ends were trimmed by 2 bases and 4 bases, with 12 bases remaining between them. CDR3 protein: CASSLRRPGNQPQHF. As DNA, the CDR3 is TGTGCCAGCAGTTTACGCAGGCCGGGGAATCAGCCCCAGCATTTT.

This sequence joins TRBV29-1 and TRBJ1-1; 9 positions agree with TRBD1. The junction had 2 bases not matched to a gene; V was cut back by 4 bases and J by 8 bases. There are 11 residues in the CDR3. In germline, CDR1 is SQVTM, CDR2 ANQGSEA. The CDR3 spells CSVGGQGEAFF. CDR3 DNA: TGCAGCGTTGGAGGACAGGGGGAAGCTTTCTTT.

V is TRBV11-2 and J is TRBJ2-7; 7 nucleotides align to TRBD1. The trim removed 4 bases at V and 3 bases at J, leaving 12 bases unmatched. Germline CDR1 SGHAT, CDR2 FQNNGV. This CDR3 has 16 residues. The CDR3 bases are TGTGCCAGCAGCTCCCGAGATCGGGACAGAAACTACGAGCAGTACTTC. Its protein product is CASSSRDRDRNYEQYF.

This sequence joins TRBV27 and TRBJ1-6; 9 nucleotides match TRBD1. This CDR3 is built from 15 residues. V shed 6 bases, J shed 0 bases, and the junction held 0 bases outside the gene matches. Per the germline V gene, CDR1 is MNHEY and CDR2 is SMNVEV (reference sequence). The CDR3 nucleotides read TGTGCCAGCAGGGGACAGGGCTCCTATAATTCACCCCTCCACTTT. It yields the protein CASRGQGSYNSPLHF.

The chain uses TRBV15 and TRBJ1-4, with TRBD1 identical over 10 bases. V shed 3 bases, J shed 4 bases, and the junction held 5 bases outside the gene matches. Germline V gene sequence: CDR1 LNHNV, CDR2 YYDKDF (reference sequence). CDR3 length: 16 residues. Here the CDR3 reads CATSRGGTGVNEKLFF. In DNA form, the CDR3 reads TGTGCCACCAGCAGGGGCGGGACAGGGGTTAATGAAAAACTGTTTTTT.

The V and J genes are TRBV9 and TRBJ1-2, with a tentative D call TRBD1 (5 bases). Germline loops: CDR1 SGDLS, CDR2 YYNGEE. V lost 3 bases and J lost 4, with 10 bases in between. The CDR3 has 13 residues. In nucleotides, the CDR3 is TGTGCCAGCAGCGCCGGGGCCTTCTATGGCTACACCTTC. This translates into CASSAGAFYGYTF.

The rearrangement links TRBV18 to TRBJ2-1; maybe TRBD2 (5 bases). Germline V gene lookup returns CDR1 KGHSH and CDR2 LQKENI. The V end was cut by 1 base, the J end by 4 bases, with 11 bases between. The CDR3 is 15 residues long. The CDR3 reads CASSPQEVGYNEQFF. In DNA form, the CDR3 reads TGTGCCAGCTCACCACAGGAGGTAGGGTACAATGAGCAGTTCTTC.

This clone was recorded only once. This chain links TRBV6-1 with TRBJ2-7, with D maybe TRBD2 (6 bases). V gave up 6 bases and J gave up 6 bases, with 18 bases separating them. CDR3 size: 14 residues. CDR1 is MNHNS and CDR2 is SASEGT in the germline V gene. Written as DNA, the CDR3 is TGTGCCAGCAGGCCCCCCCGGTGGGGAGGCGAGCAGTACTTC. Amino acids: CASRPPRWGGEQYF.

The chain combines TRBV5-1 with TRBJ2-7; 7 bases map to TRBD1. CDR1 is SGHRS and CDR2 is YFSETQ in the germline V gene. The CDR3 spans 14 residues. Germline trimming cut 1 base from V and 4 bases from J; bases unmatched to any gene: 5. DNA of the CDR3: TGCGCCAGCAGCTTGTCCCCAGGGGGATACGAGCAGTACTTC. This codes for CASSLSPGGYEQYF.

The V call is TRBV5-4, the J call TRBJ1-5, with 11 bases fitting TRBD1. Germline CDR1 reads SGHNT; CDR2 reads YYREEE (reference sequence). The CDR3 is made up of 15 amino acids. With V trimmed by 4 bases and J by 7 bases, 7 bases remained unmatched. For the CDR3, the DNA is TGTGCCAGCAGCACGGGACAGGGGGTAGACCAGCCCCAGCATTTT. Translation gives CASSTGQGVDQPQHF.

The chain uses TRBV7-9 and TRBJ2-2; the D gene is possibly TRBD1 (5 bases). CDR1 and CDR2 (germline): SEHNR, FQNEAQ (reference sequence). The V end lost 1 base, the J end lost 5 bases, and 11 bases lay between the germline ends. The CDR3 is 15 residues long. CDR3 amino acids: CASSLEGRGTGELFF. CDR3 DNA: TGTGCCAGCAGCTTAGAGGGGCGTGGGACCGGGGAGCTGTTTTTT.

This chain links TRBV28 with TRBJ2-5, with no clear D. This CDR3 has 14 residues. Looked up from germline, CDR1 is MDHEN and CDR2 is SYDVKM. Between the trimmed V and J ends, which lost 3 bases and 4 bases, there was a span of 12 bases. CDR3 coding DNA: TGTGCCAGCAGTTTCGGGCAGGCACGAGAGACCCAGTACTTC. This encodes CASSFGQARETQYF.

This chain uses TRBV4-2 with TRBJ1-2; possible D gene TRBD1, 5 bases. CDR1 and CDR2 from the germline V gene are LGHNA and YNFKEQ. CDR3 length equals 14 residues. V lost 0 bases and J 2 bases, leaving 7 bases between the germline ends. The CDR3 here is CASSQDGGNYGYTF. The CDR3 bases are TGTGCCAGCAGCCAAGATGGGGGAAACTATGGCTACACCTTC.

The J gene is TRBJ2-3, the V gene TRBV30, with unresolved D. CDR1 and CDR2 (germline): GTSNPN, SVGIG (reference sequence). V lost 0 bases and J lost 1, with 8 bases in between. This CDR3 is 14 amino acids long. The CDR3 reads CAWSVRRGTDTQYF. CDR3 DNA: TGTGCCTGGAGTGTACGTCGGGGCACAGATACGCAGTATTTT.

The V gene is TRBV7-8, the J gene TRBJ2-2; D is ambiguous. The CDR3 is 16 amino acids. V lost 5 bases and J 3 bases, leaving 16 bases between the germline ends. CDR1 SGHVS and CDR2 FQNEAQ come from the germline V gene. The CDR3 loop reads CASSPWFEIDTGELFF. CDR3 in DNA: TGTGCCAGCAGCCCCTGGTTTGAGATTGACACCGGGGAGCTGTTTTTT. The full variable domain, completed using reference TRBV7-8 and TRBJ2-2, is GAGVSQSPRYKVAKRGQDVALRCDPISGHVSLFWYQQALGQGPEFLTYFQNEAQLDKSGLPSDRFFAERPEGSVSTLKIQRTQQEDSAVYLCASSPWFEIDTGELFFGEGSRLTVL.

The gene calls are TRBV4-2 and TRBJ2-1, with 11 positions matching TRBD2. CDR3 length: 16 amino acids. After removal of 4 bases from V and 6 bases from J, the junction contained 8 bases not matched to a gene. Germline CDR1 reads LGHNA; CDR2 reads YNFKEQ. The CDR3 is CASSRGGTSGLNEQFF. The CDR3 DNA reads as TGTGCCAGCAGCCGCGGAGGGACTAGCGGACTCAATGAGCAGTTCTTC.

The CDR3 reads CASRTGGGTEAFF. CDR3 DNA: TGTGCCAGCAGGACAGGGGGTGGCACTGAAGCTTTCTTT. The rearrangement joins TRBV2 to TRBJ1-1; 9 nucleotides match TRBD1. Germline values: CDR1 SNHLY, CDR2 FYNNEI. The CDR3 loop spans 13 amino acids. The J segment lost 4 bases and the V segment lost 6 bases, leaving 3 bases of the junction unmatched.

J is TRBJ1-2 and V is TRBV19; D not certain. The CDR3 length is 16 residues. CDR1 and CDR2 from the germline V gene are LNHDA and SQIVND (reference sequence). V was shortened by 5 bases and J by 4 bases, with 20 bases between the two germline ends. CDR3 region: CASSWAGGAGGYGYTF. The CDR3 DNA reads TGTGCCAGTAGTTGGGCGGGAGGTGCCGGAGGCTATGGCTACACCTTC.

This sequence joins TRBV21-1 and TRBJ1-1; the D call of TRBD1 is as the table states it, not checked on the DNA. TRBV21-1 is a listed pseudogene. The CDR3 spans 14 residues. The CDR3 coding sequence is TGTGCCAGCAGAGACAGGGGAGAGGACACTGAAGCTTTCTTT. This gives the protein CASRDRGEDTEAFF.

This clone appeared once. The chain joins TRBV6-5 to TRBJ1-1; TRBD1 matches at 7 bases. The germline CDR1 and CDR2 sequences are MNHEY and SVGAGI. V gave up 0 bases and J gave up 5 bases; unmatched junction bases: 6. There are 15 residues in the CDR3. CDR3 bases: TGTGCCAGCAGTTACTCAGGGGACAGAAGAACTGAAGCTTTCTTT. It codes for CASSYSGDRRTEAFF.

The rearrangement joins TRBV28 to TRBJ2-7; the D gene is possibly TRBD2 (6 bases). V was shortened by 6 bases and J by 9 bases, with 18 bases between the two germline ends. Germline V lookup: CDR1 MDHEN, CDR2 SYDVKM. The length of the CDR3 is 13 residues. This chain's CDR3 is CASRTLTVGGQYF. Here the CDR3 DNA reads TGTGCCAGCAGAACACTTACCGTGGGGGGGCAGTACTTC.

The chain links TRBV29-1 to TRBJ2-7; 8 positions match TRBD1. J gave up 3 bases and V 6 bases, and 7 bases lay outside the gene matches. The germline gives CDR1 SQVTM, CDR2 ANQGSEA. This CDR3 has 13 residues. CDR3 in DNA: TGCAGCGTCACCAGGGGGCGCCTCTACGAGCAGTACTTC. Translated: CSVTRGRLYEQYF.

The chain links TRBV19 to TRBJ1-2; TRBD1 might be the D (6 bases). The germline V gene has CDR1 LNHDA and CDR2 SQIVND (reference sequence). Trimming left V 9 bases short and J 2 bases short, with 16 bases between. The CDR3 runs 14 residues. The CDR3 sequence is CASNRQVGNYGYTF. Here the CDR3 DNA reads TGTGCCAGCAATCGACAGGTTGGAAACTATGGCTACACCTTC.

This chain links TRBV30 with TRBJ2-6; TRBD1 matches at 8 bases. Germline trimming cut 8 bases from V and 1 base from J; bases unmatched to any gene: 7. The CDR3 spans 15 residues. The germline V gene has CDR1 GTSNPN and CDR2 SVGIG (reference sequence). DNA for the CDR3: TGTGCCGGTGGACAGGGCTGGTCTGGGGCCAACGTCCTGACTTTC. Its protein product is CAGGQGWSGANVLTF.